This is a list of T cell receptor beta chains from one sample in a study of blood T cell repertoires in COVID-19. Data came from immunoSEQ multiplex PCR; TCRdb stores just in-frame clones and leaves some out. The sample lists about 43,000 clones, 87% occurring once. The sample was peripheral blood. The receptors come from a man aged 55-75 years with active COVID-19. Both conserved end residues are part of each CDR3. The order of the fields is CDR3 protein, CDR3 DNA, D gene, V gene, clone size, J gene. D genes are given only for firm matches. Size is omitted from some rows. Given values are once, few, many or a class for expanded clones.

CASSQGWGPDSPLHF TGTGCCAGCAGCCAAGGGTGGGGGCCGGACTCACCCCTCCACTTT . TRBV14 . TRBJ1-6
CASSPMGQSPSSYNSPLHF TGTGCCAGCTCACCAATGGGGCAATCCCCGAGCTCCTATAATTCACCCCTCCACTTT . TRBV18 . TRBJ1-6
CASGPSGGTGELFF TGTGCCAGCGGGCCTAGCGGGGGAACCGGGGAGCTGTTTTTT TRBD2 TRBV2 . TRBJ2-2
CASSPGQVQETQYF TGTGCCAGCTCACCTGGACAGGTCCAAGAGACCCAGTACTTC TRBD1 TRBV18 . TRBJ2-5
CASGVAGNTIYF TGTGCTAGTGGTGTAGCTGGAAACACCATATATTTT . TRBV12-5 . TRBJ1-3
CASNRGSGRVPYNEQFF TGCGCCAGCAACCGAGGGAGCGGGAGGGTCCCCTACAATGAGCAGTTCTTC TRBD2 TRBV10-2 . TRBJ2-1
CASSYSSEGTEAFF TGTGCCAGCAGTTACTCGAGCGAGGGCACTGAAGCTTTCTTT . TRBV6-2/TRBV6-3 . TRBJ1-1
CASSVDRGQLYGYTF TGTGCCAGTAGCGTGGACAGGGGGCAATTGTATGGCTACACCTTC TRBD1 TRBV19 . TRBJ1-2
CASSWGGETQYF TGTGCCAGCTCGTGGGGAGGGGAGACCCAGTACTTC TRBD2 TRBV7-9 . TRBJ2-5
CASSVEVGGNYGYTF TGTGCCAGCAGCGTAGAGGTAGGGGGTAACTATGGCTACACCTTC . TRBV9 . TRBJ1-2
CASSLGGTGNTEAFF TGCGCCAGCAGCTTGGGAGGGACAGGGAACACTGAAGCTTTCTTT TRBD1 TRBV5-1 . TRBJ1-1
CASSRQHTYEQYF TGTGCCAGCAGCCGACAGCATACCTACGAGCAGTACTTC . TRBV12-3/TRBV12-4 . TRBJ2-7
CSASWGVGTGELFF TGCAGTGCCAGTTGGGGGGTAGGCACCGGGGAGCTGTTTTTT . TRBV20-1 once TRBJ2-2
CASSDRDDSPLHF TGTGCCAGCAGTGACAGGGATGATTCACCCCTCCACTTT . TRBV2 . TRBJ1-6
CASDTGQGSGEQYF TGCGCCAGCGATACCGGACAGGGTTCGGGAGAGCAGTACTTC TRBD1 TRBV5-1 . TRBJ2-7
CASREGSYEQYF TGTGCCAGCAGAGAGGGTTCCTACGAGCAGTACTTC . TRBV6-5 . TRBJ2-7
CASSDGTGGYEQFF TGTGCCAGCAGTGACGGGACAGGGGGGTATGAGCAGTTCTTC TRBD1 TRBV2 . TRBJ2-1
CAISERQGNTIYF TGTGCCATCAGTGAAAGACAGGGAAACACCATATATTTT . TRBV10-3 . TRBJ1-3
CASSPPGQGAEKLFF TGTGCCAGCAGCCCTCCGGGACAGGGGGCTGAAAAACTGTTTTTT TRBD1 TRBV9 . TRBJ1-4
CASTPPGGRTEAFF TGCGCCAGCACCCCCCCGGGGGGGCGCACTGAAGCTTTCTTT . TRBV10-2 . TRBJ1-1
CASSGTGGRGQYF TGTGCCAGCAGTGGGACAGGGGGGCGGGGGCAGTACTTC TRBD1 TRBV2 once TRBJ2-7
CASSVASREQYF TGTGCCAGCAGTGTTGCCTCGCGGGAGCAGTACTTC . TRBV2 . TRBJ2-7
CASRRDREETQYF TGTGCCAGCAGGAGGGACAGGGAAGAGACCCAGTACTTC TRBD1 TRBV6-5 . TRBJ2-5
CASSQSSSGTGGEQYF TGCGCCAGCAGCCAAAGTTCCTCAGGGACAGGGGGCGAGCAGTACTTC TRBD1 TRBV4-3 . TRBJ2-7
CASSIGNQPQHF TGTGCCAGTAGTATCGGCAATCAGCCCCAGCATTTT . TRBV19 once TRBJ1-5
CASSFGTGDTQYF TGTGCCAGCAGCTTCGGGACAGGAGATACGCAGTATTTT TRBD1 TRBV9 . TRBJ2-3
CASSQGQASPLHF TGTGCCAGCAGCCAAGGTCAGGCTTCACCCCTCCACTTT . TRBV14 . TRBJ1-6
CASSLLQYGYTF TGTGCCAGCAGTTTATTACAGTATGGCTACACCTTC . TRBV28 . TRBJ1-2
CSTDWNTEAFF TGCAGCACCGACTGGAACACTGAAGCTTTCTTT . TRBV20-1 . TRBJ1-1
CASSLGQIITGELFF TGTGCCAGCAGTTTGGGACAGATTATTACCGGGGAGCTGTTTTTT TRBD1 TRBV28 . TRBJ2-2
CSVGRGSEQFF TGCAGCGTTGGGAGAGGATCTGAGCAGTTCTTC . TRBV29-1 . TRBJ2-1
CASSPGQGASILAQHF TGTGCCAGCAGCCCAGGACAGGGGGCCTCAATCTTGGCCCAGCATTTT TRBD1 TRBV7-8 . TRBJ1-5
CASSAGRNGIQYF TGTGCCAGCAGCGCGGGGAGAAATGGGATTCAGTACTTC . TRBV11-1 . TRBJ2-4
CASILEAGLEQFF TGTGCCAGCATTCTAGAGGCGGGGCTTGAGCAGTTCTTC . TRBV6-5 . TRBJ2-1
CASSQELAGLDTQYF TGTGCCAGCAGCCAAGAACTAGCGGGTTTAGATACGCAGTATTTT TRBD2 TRBV4-2 . TRBJ2-3
CASSTPLGADYGYTF TGTGCCAGTAGTACCCCTTTGGGGGCGGACTATGGCTACACCTTC . TRBV19 . TRBJ1-2
CASRDSATNEKLFF TGTGCCAGCAGGGACAGTGCAACTAATGAAAAACTGTTTTTT . TRBV2 once TRBJ1-4
CAIWAGSGNTIYF TGTGCCATTTGGGCAGGGTCTGGAAACACCATATATTTT . TRBV10-3 few TRBJ1-3
CASSLDGTGVEKLFF TGTGCCAGCAGCTTAGACGGGACAGGGGTTGAAAAACTGTTTTTT TRBD1 TRBV7-9 once TRBJ1-4
CASTRPGGRNEQFF TGTGCCAGTACCCGCCCGGGGGGGAGGAATGAGCAGTTCTTC TRBD2 TRBV19 . TRBJ2-1
CATSRDLTDNEKLFF TGTGCCACCAGCAGAGATCTGACAGATAATGAAAAACTGTTTTTT . TRBV15 once TRBJ1-4